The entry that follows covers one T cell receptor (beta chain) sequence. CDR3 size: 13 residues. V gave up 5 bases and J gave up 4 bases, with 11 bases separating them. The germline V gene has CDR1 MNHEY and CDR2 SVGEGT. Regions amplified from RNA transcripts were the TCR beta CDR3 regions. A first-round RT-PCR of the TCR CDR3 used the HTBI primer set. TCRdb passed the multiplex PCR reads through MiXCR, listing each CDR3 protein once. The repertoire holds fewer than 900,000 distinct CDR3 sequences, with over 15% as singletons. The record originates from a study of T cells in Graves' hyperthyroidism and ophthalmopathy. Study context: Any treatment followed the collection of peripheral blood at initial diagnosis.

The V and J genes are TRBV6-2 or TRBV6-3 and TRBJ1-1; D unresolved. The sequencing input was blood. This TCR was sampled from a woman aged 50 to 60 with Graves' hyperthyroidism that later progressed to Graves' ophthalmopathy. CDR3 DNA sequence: TGTGCCAGCAGTAAACCAGTGGGCACTGAAGCTTTCTTT. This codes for CASSKPVGTEAFF.